One TCR beta chain is described in this entry. The sample is drawn from a study of technical replicates of blood from a few donors. Produced via immunoSEQ multiplex PCR; TCRdb's table is partial and in-frame only. The sample yields about 14,000 clones, approximately 81% seen once. With V trimmed by 4 bases and J by 6 bases, 0 bases remained unmatched. Germline V CDR1 and CDR2: MRHNA, SNTAGT. CDR3 length: 13 amino acids. The chain couples TRBV6-4 to TRBJ2-2; 9 bases match TRBD1. The sequencing input was PBMCs. The sequence derives from a human donor in good health. The CDR3 loop reads CASSGQGAGELFF. The DNA for the CDR3 is TGTGCCAGCAGTGGACAGGGGGCCGGGGAGCTGTTTTTT.